This record covers a single TCR beta chain. The data were obtained in a study of shared clonotypes between healthy human individuals. With V trimmed by 7 bases and J by 3 bases, 4 bases remained unmatched. CDR3 length: 14 amino acids. Germline loops: CDR1 SGHRS, CDR2 YFSETQ. Using immunoSEQ multiplex PCR, the repertoire was profiled, and TCRdb retains in-frame clones only, with some absent. The sample consists of about 1 million clones, around 78% of them appearing once. The sample was memory CD4+ T cells from PBMCs. Subset specified: CD45RA-negative fraction. The chain carries TRBV5-1 and TRBJ2-4; 10 bases align to TRBD1. The receptor's source is a man younger than 30 in good health. Some clones in this sample may be carry-over from other donors' samples. CDR3 nucleotide sequence: TGCGCCAGCGCGGGACAGGGGATCAAAAACATTCAGTACTTC. Amino acid sequence: CASAGQGIKNIQYF.